These T cell receptor beta chains were read from a single sample in a study of OX40 agonist ivuxolimab in advanced cancers. The assay was immunoSEQ multiplex PCR, and TCRdb's table has in-frame clones only and misses some. This table holds 40,000 to 45,000 clones, around nine tenths found once. The sequencing here drew on CD4+ or CD8+ T cells sorted from blood, taken in a trial of the OX40 agonist ivuxolimab. The receptors come from an adult with an advanced solid tumor such as melanoma, head and neck, liver or kidney cancer. CDR3s include the opening cysteine and the closing phenylalanine or tryptophan. The order of the fields is V gene, clone size, J gene, D gene, CDR3 DNA, CDR3 protein. D genes are given only for firm matches. Rows give clone size only sometimes, using once, few, many, or a class for an expanded clone.

>TRBV6-5|few|TRBJ1-4|-
TGTGCCAGCAGGGATTCGGGGTGGGACGAAAAACTGTTTTTT
CASRDSGWDEKLFF
>TRBV11-2|few|TRBJ2-3|TRBD2
TGTGCCAGCAGCCCCTGGGGTAGCGGGAGGTTGGATACGCAGTATTTT
CASSPWGSGRLDTQYF
>TRBV19|-|TRBJ2-1|TRBD2
TGTGCCAGTAGTCCAACGGGACTAGTTCTCAATGAGCAGTTCTTC
CASSPTGLVLNEQFF
>TRBV28|-|TRBJ1-4|TRBD1
TGTGCCAGCAGAGCCCCAGGGGGCTTGAATGAAAAACTGTTTTTT
CASRAPGGLNEKLFF
>TRBV5-1|-|TRBJ1-3|-
TGCGCCAGCAGCTTACACAGGGTCGAGGCAGCTGGAAACACCATATATTTT
CASSLHRVEAAGNTIYF
>TRBV6-4|-|TRBJ2-2|-
TGTGCCAGCAGTGAATGGGGGGACACCGGGGAGCTGTTTTTT
CASSEWGDTGELFF
>TRBV11-2|-|TRBJ1-5|-
TGTGCCAGCAGCTCAGGGATTCAGCCCCAGCATTTT
CASSSGIQPQHF
>TRBV18|-|TRBJ2-7|-
TGTGCCAGCTCACCCGGGGAAGCTAGGGCCTACGAGCAGTACTTC
CASSPGEARAYEQYF
>TRBV28|-|TRBJ1-2|TRBD1
TGTGCCAGCAGTCCCACAGGGGTTAACTATGGCTACACCTTC
CASSPTGVNYGYTF
>TRBV27|few|TRBJ2-4|-
TGTGCCAGCAGTTTATCCCTGACTGGGGCCAAAAACATTCAGTACTTC
CASSLSLTGAKNIQYF
>TRBV19|-|TRBJ1-2|TRBD1
TGTGCCAGTAGCCCAAGGACAGGGAACCATGGCTACACCTTC
CASSPRTGNHGYTF
>TRBV28|-|TRBJ2-7|TRBD2
TGTGCCAGCAACCTAAGGACCGCTAGCGGGAGCGAGCAGTACTTC
CASNLRTASGSEQYF
>TRBV19|-|TRBJ2-1|-
TGTGCCAGTGGCGGAAACTCCTACAATGAGCAGTTCTTC
CASGGNSYNEQFF
>TRBV29-1|once|TRBJ2-3|-
TGCAGCGTTGATAGCGTGGAAGATACGCAGTATTTT
CSVDSVEDTQYF
>TRBV7-3|-|TRBJ2-1|-
TGTGCCAGCAGCCCGGGACACTACAATGAGCAGTTCTTC
CASSPGHYNEQFF
>TRBV9|-|TRBJ1-5|-
TGTGCCAGCAGCCCAGGCAGGGGCCTTTATCAGCCCCAGCATTTT
CASSPGRGLYQPQHF
>TRBV27|-|TRBJ2-1|TRBD2
TGTGCCAGCAGTCCCGCCGGGACTAGCGGATACAATGAGCAGTTCTTC
CASSPAGTSGYNEQFF
>TRBV7-3|-|TRBJ1-6|-
TGTGCCAGCAGCTCAACGGGGAGTAGGTCACCCCTCCACTTT
CASSSTGSRSPLHF
>TRBV7-6|-|TRBJ2-1|TRBD2
TGTGCCAGCAGCTTAGACGGACTAGCGGGAGTCAATGAGCAGTTCTTC
CASSLDGLAGVNEQFF
>TRBV6-6|-|TRBJ2-7|-
TGTGCCAGCAGTTACTACGCAGGCTCCTACGAGCAGTACTTC
CASSYYAGSYEQYF
>TRBV7-9|-|TRBJ2-1|TRBD2
TGTGCCAGCAGCCTCACCGGACTAGCGGAAAACTACAATGAGCAGTTCTTC
CASSLTGLAENYNEQFF
>TRBV28|-|TRBJ2-7|TRBD2
TGTGCCAGCAGTCTAGCGGTCTCCTACGAGCAGTACTTC
CASSLAVSYEQYF
>TRBV7-9|-|TRBJ2-3|TRBD1
TGTGCCAGCAGCTTAATCGCAGGGGGTGCAGATACGCAGTATTTT
CASSLIAGGADTQYF
>TRBV30|few|TRBJ2-1|-
TGTGCCTGGAATATGCCAAGCTCCTACAATGAGCAGTTCTTC
CAWNMPSSYNEQFF
>TRBV30|-|TRBJ1-5|-
TGTGCCTGGAGTTTATTGTCCAATCAGCCCCAGCATTTT
CAWSLLSNQPQHF
>TRBV19|once|TRBJ1-4|TRBD1
TGTGCCGTCAGGGGGCCAAATGAAAAACTGTTTTTT
CAVRGPNEKLFF
>TRBV28|few|TRBJ1-6|-
TGTGCCAGCAGTTTCCTATACAGTAATTCACCCCTCCACTTT
CASSFLYSNSPLHF
>TRBV28|-|TRBJ2-2|-
TGTGCCAGCAGTTCAGTCTTCAGGGGCACCGGGGAGCTGTTTTTT
CASSSVFRGTGELFF
>TRBV7-8|-|TRBJ2-5|-
TGTGCCAGCAGCGCAGAGACCCAGTACTTC
CASSAETQYF
>TRBV6-5|-|TRBJ2-6|TRBD2
TGTGCCAGCAGTTATCGGGGGGACGGGGCCAACGTCCTGACTTTC
CASSYRGDGANVLTF
>TRBV6-5|-|TRBJ1-4|-
TGTGCCAGCAGCCTCACAGGGAGTGGGGAAAAACTGTTTTTT
CASSLTGSGEKLFF
>TRBV28|-|TRBJ2-1|TRBD2
TGTGCCAGCAGCAGCCCGATCTTTAGCGGGAGTAACAATGAGCAGTTCTTC
CASSSPIFSGSNNEQFF
>TRBV19|-|TRBJ2-2|-
TGTGCCAGTAGTAGAGGAGCCGGGGAGCTGTTTTTT
CASSRGAGELFF
>TRBV25-1|-|TRBJ1-1|-
TGTGCCAGCAGTCTACGGGGAGGGACCTACACAAAAGCTTTCTTT
CASSLRGGTYTKAFF
>TRBV13|-|TRBJ2-5|TRBD1
TGTGCCAGCAGCATCCAGACGGACAGGAAAGAGACCCAGTACTTC
CASSIQTDRKETQYF
>TRBV4-1|-|TRBJ2-1|TRBD2
TGCGCCAGCAGCCAAAAGGGGACTAACCCCTTCTTC
CASSQKGTNPFF
>TRBV6-6|-|TRBJ2-5|-
TGTGCCAGCAGTTACTCGAGAGGGACCCAGTACTTC
CASSYSRGTQYF
>TRBV9|-|TRBJ2-7|-
TGTGCCAGCAGCGTATGGGGAGTCGGGCACTACGAGCAGTACTTC
CASSVWGVGHYEQYF
>TRBV28|-|TRBJ1-2|TRBD1
TGTGCCAGCGACAGGGGGCGCGGACTCGGCTACACCTTC
CASDRGRGLGYTF
>TRBV27|few|TRBJ1-2|TRBD1
TGTGCCAGCAGCGAACAGGGGTGGGGGCGGGGTGGCTACACCTTC
CASSEQGWGRGGYTF
>TRBV2|-|TRBJ2-7|TRBD1
TGTGCCAGCAGTGGCAGGGGGCTCGAGCAGTACTTC
CASSGRGLEQYF
>TRBV28|-|TRBJ1-2|TRBD1
TGTGCCAGCAGTGACCCGGGACAGGGGAAATTCTATGGCTACACCTTC
CASSDPGQGKFYGYTF
>TRBV5-1|-|TRBJ2-5|-
TGCGCCAGCAGCTTGGACCCTGAAACCATGGCGACCCAGTACTTC
CASSLDPETMATQYF
>TRBV6-5|-|TRBJ2-7|-
TGTGCCAGCGCCACCCCCTCCTACGAGCAGTACTTC
CASATPSYEQYF
>TRBV19|once|TRBJ2-3|-
TGTGCCAGTAGTATAGTCGGGCAGAGCACAGATACGCAGTATTTT
CASSIVGQSTDTQYF
>TRBV7-9|-|TRBJ2-2|-
TGTGCCAGCAGCTCAACCGGGGAGCTGTTTTTT
CASSSTGELFF
>TRBV9|-|TRBJ1-3|-
TGTGCCAGCAGCGTACGGGACAACTCTGGAAACACCATATATTTT
CASSVRDNSGNTIYF
>TRBV28|-|TRBJ2-5|-
TGTGCCAGCAGCCTCGGGGAGACCCAGTACTTC
CASSLGETQYF
>TRBV15|-|TRBJ2-7|TRBD1
TGTGCCACCAGCAGATATGACAGGGACTACGAGCAGTACTTC
CATSRYDRDYEQYF
>TRBV27|-|TRBJ2-1|TRBD2
TGTGCCAGCAGTTTACGGCTAGCGGGCGCCTACAATGAGCAGTTCTTC
CASSLRLAGAYNEQFF
>TRBV19|-|TRBJ2-1|-
TGTGCCAGTAGTATACTTGAGGCCAGGGGGGATGAGCAGTTCTTC
CASSILEARGDEQFF
>TRBV10-2|-|TRBJ1-1|-
TGCGCCAGCAGGACACAGGGCCCATTAAACACTGAAGCTTTCTTT
CASRTQGPLNTEAFF
>TRBV4-1|-|TRBJ2-5|-
TGCGCCAGCAGCCAATGGGGCAGCCAAAGGGTAGAGACCCAGTACTTC
CASSQWGSQRVETQYF
>TRBV14|-|TRBJ2-3|-
TGTGCCAGCAGCCTCTACAGCACAGATACGCAGTATTTT
CASSLYSTDTQYF